Each of the 20 T cell receptor beta chains below was sequenced from the same sample in a study of cytomegalovirus exposure and HLA in healthy donors. It was with 60 Vbeta and 13 Jbeta primers that the PCR ran. Here immunoSEQ multiplex PCR was the method, and the copy in TCRdb shows in-frame clones only, minus some. Reported are about 46,000 clones; the ten largest clones contain under 1.3%. Sequencing was carried out using PBMCs. The receptors were gathered from a woman between 35 and 50 years old in good health and CMV-seronegative.

This chain uses TRBV11-3 with TRBJ2-1; TRBD2 matches 10 bases. The CDR3 is made up of 15 amino acids. J was trimmed by 7 bases and V by 2 bases; bases with no gene match: 5. Germline V CDR1 and CDR2: SGHNT, YENEEA. The CDR3 here is CASSLRTSGGNEQFF. The CDR3 DNA reads as TGTGCCAGCAGCTTAAGGACTAGCGGTGGGAATGAGCAGTTCTTC. The full variable domain, rest sourced from reference TRBV11-3 and TRBJ2-1, is EAGVVQSPRYKIIEKKQPVAFWCNPISGHNTLYWYLQNLGQGPELLIRYENEEAVDDSQLPKDRFSAERLKGVDSTLKIQPAELGDSAVYLCASSLRTSGGNEQFFGPGTRLTVL.

The chain joins TRBV25-1 to TRBJ1-2; TRBD1 aligns across 8 bases. Germline V lookup: CDR1 MGHDK, CDR2 SYGVNS. The V and J ends lost 2 bases and 5 bases, in that order; junction bases with no gene match: 4. The CDR3 runs to 14 residues. The CDR3, as DNA: TGTGCCAGCAGTGAACAGGGGGCGCAATATGGCTACACCTTC. Its translation is CASSEQGAQYGYTF.

The CDR3 DNA is TGTGCCAGTAGTATTTACGGGACAGACAATGAGCAGTTCTTC. Translation gives CASSIYGTDNEQFF. V usage is TRBV19 and J usage is TRBJ2-1, with 7 nucleotides matching TRBD1. The CDR3 extends over 14 amino acids. Germline V gene lookup returns CDR1 LNHDA and CDR2 SQIVND (reference sequence). The J segment lost 5 bases and the V segment lost 3 bases, leaving 4 bases of the junction unmatched.

This chain connects TRBV7-9 to TRBJ2-7, with D maybe TRBD1 (6 bases). Germline assignment: CDR1 SEHNR and CDR2 FQNEAQ (reference sequence). The CDR3 has 15 amino acids. Trimming took 5 bases from V and 3 from J, leaving 17 bases between them. CDR3 sequence reads: CASSKQGWYDYEQYF. The CDR3 nucleotides are TGTGCCAGCAGCAAACAGGGTTGGTATGACTACGAGCAGTACTTC.

The rearrangement links TRBV7-3 to TRBJ2-2; 13 bases are shared with TRBD2. Trimming took 5 bases from V and 5 from J; bases not matched to a gene: 8. Germline V gives CDR1 SGHTA, CDR2 FQGTGA. The CDR3 is 17 amino acids. The CDR3 coding sequence is TGTGCCAGCAGCCCAATTCCGGGACTAGCGGGAACCGGGGAGCTGTTTTTT. Its protein is CASSPIPGLAGTGELFF. Full variable domain (remainder filled in from reference TRBV7-3 and TRBJ2-2): GAGVSQTPSNKVTEKGKYVELRCDPISGHTALYWYRQSLGQGPEFLIYFQGTGAADDSGLPNDRFFAVRPEGSVSTLKIQRTERGDSAVYLCASSPIPGLAGTGELFFGEGSRLTVL.

The gene calls are TRBV15 and TRBJ2-5, with 8 nucleotides matching TRBD2. Looked up from germline, CDR1 is LNHNV and CDR2 is YYDKDF (reference sequence). This CDR3 spans 14 amino acids. With V trimmed by 6 bases and J by 3 bases, 6 bases remained unmatched. In nucleotides, the CDR3 is TGTGCCACCAGGAGCGGGAGTCCAAAAGAGACCCAGTACTTC. Its protein product is CATRSGSPKETQYF.

CDR3 region: CASSENVSSGNTIYF. Here the CDR3 DNA reads TGTGCCAGCAGTGAAAACGTCAGCTCTGGAAACACCATATATTTT. The J gene is TRBJ1-3, the V gene TRBV6-1, with unresolved D. This CDR3 is 15 amino acids long. CDR1 is MNHNS, CDR2 SASEGT, per germline. With 2 bases removed from V and 0 bases from J, the gap between germline ends came to 8 bases.

The chain has TRBV28 and TRBJ2-5; a weak D match, TRBD1 (6 bases). Per germline, CDR1 MDHEN and CDR2 SYDVKM. Trimming pared 6 bases from V and 7 bases from J, leaving 18 bases between. The CDR3 is made up of 14 amino acids. CDR3 sequence: CASSLVWGRGTQYF. CDR3 nucleotide sequence: TGTGCCAGCAGCCTCGTCTGGGGGCGAGGGACCCAGTACTTC.

The J gene is TRBJ2-3, the V gene TRBV11-3, with TRBD2 identical over 7 bases. V gave up 1 base and J gave up 5 bases; unmatched junction bases: 3. Germline-derived CDR1 and CDR2 are SGHNT and YENEEA. The CDR3 has 14 amino acids. The CDR3 coding sequence is TGTGCCAGCAGCTTAGGGGGGGGGAGAGATACGCAGTATTTT. It specifies CASSLGGGRDTQYF. Drawing the rest from reference TRBV11-3 and TRBJ2-3, the complete variable domain is EAGVVQSPRYKIIEKKQPVAFWCNPISGHNTLYWYLQNLGQGPELLIRYENEEAVDDSQLPKDRFSAERLKGVDSTLKIQPAELGDSAVYLCASSLGGGRDTQYFGPGTRLTVL.

The rearrangement joins TRBV29-1 to TRBJ2-5; 7 bases align to TRBD2. The CDR3 contains 12 residues. The V gene's germline CDR1 is SQVTM and CDR2 ANQGSEA. J gave up 1 base and V 5 bases, and 1 base lay outside the gene matches. This CDR3 is CSVREAQETQYF. CDR3 DNA sequence: TGCAGCGTTCGGGAGGCCCAAGAGACCCAGTACTTC.

The J gene is TRBJ1-2, the V gene TRBV28; 12 nucleotides match TRBD1. V trimming: 6 bases; J trimming: 14 bases; junction bases outside the gene matches: 10. This CDR3 has 13 amino acids. Germline V gives CDR1 MDHEN, CDR2 SYDVKM. In nucleotides, the CDR3 is TGTGCCAGCAGCACCCGGGACAGGGGGCTCCGGACCTTC. Amino acids: CASSTRDRGLRTF.

The chain employs TRBV4-3 and TRBJ1-5; TRBD1 might be the D (5 bases). Trimming removed 0 bases at V and 5 bases at J, with 14 bases between. Germline V gene lookup returns CDR1 LGHNA and CDR2 YSLEER. The CDR3 runs 16 residues. CDR3: CASSQDPQGTDQPQHF. The CDR3 coding sequence is TGCGCCAGCAGCCAAGATCCGCAGGGCACGGATCAGCCCCAGCATTTT.

J is TRBJ1-1 and V is TRBV5-6; a weak D match, TRBD1 (5 bases). Germline V gene data show CDR1 as SGHDT and CDR2 as YYEEEE. Deletions cut 1 base from V and 4 bases from J, with 8 bases between. CDR3 length: 13 residues. CDR3: CASSLLRVTEAFF. DNA for the CDR3: TGTGCCAGCAGCTTGCTCAGGGTCACTGAAGCTTTCTTT.

V and J are TRBV7-8 and TRBJ1-1, with D unresolved. Germline V gene sequence: CDR1 SGHVS, CDR2 FQNEAQ. Trimming stripped 1 base from V and 1 base from J, with 10 bases between. CDR3 size: 15 residues. The CDR3: CASSLVGGKNTEAFF. The CDR3 nucleotides read TGTGCCAGCAGCTTAGTCGGAGGGAAGAACACTGAAGCTTTCTTT.

The rearrangement joins TRBV5-1 to TRBJ2-1; no firm D call. V lost 0 bases and J 6 bases, leaving 7 bases between the germline ends. From germline, CDR1 is SGHRS and CDR2 YFSETQ. The CDR3 length is 13 residues. CDR3 nucleotides: TGCGCCAGCAGCTTGGGGGCTGGCAATGAGCAGTTCTTC. Translated: CASSLGAGNEQFF.

The chain links TRBV19 to TRBJ2-3, with a weak D call TRBD1 (5 bases). The length of the CDR3 is 15 residues. V lost 1 base and J 0 bases, leaving 8 bases between the germline ends. CDR1 and CDR2 from the germline V gene are LNHDA and SQIVND (reference sequence). CDR3 in DNA: TGTGCCAGTAGTATAGGGGGCGGTAGCACAGATACGCAGTATTTT. It translates to CASSIGGGSTDTQYF.

V gene TRBV5-1 combines with J gene TRBJ2-1; TRBD2 matches 12 bases. The germline V gene has CDR1 SGHRS and CDR2 YFSETQ. This CDR3 region has 16 residues. V shed 0 bases and J 8 bases; nucleotides not matched to a gene: 6. The CDR3 DNA is TGCGCCAGCAGCTTGGCGACTAGCGGGAGAACCTATGAGCAGTTCTTC. It codes for CASSLATSGRTYEQFF.

The V call is TRBV6-1, the J call TRBJ2-3; D is uncertain. Germline V gene data show CDR1 as MNHNS and CDR2 as SASEGT. This CDR3 has 13 residues. Trimming removed 2 bases at V and 4 bases at J, with 7 bases between. In DNA, the CDR3 is TGTGCCAGCAGTGAAAGCCCCCCAGATACGCAGTATTTT. This sequence encodes CASSESPPDTQYF.

The rearrangement joins TRBV6-1 to TRBJ2-7; TRBD2 matches 8 bases. The CDR3 loop spans 14 amino acids. J was trimmed by 5 bases and V by 6 bases; bases with no gene match: 9. Germline V lookup: CDR1 MNHNS, CDR2 SASEGT. The CDR3 spells CASSGPLAGHEQYF. The CDR3 coding sequence is TGTGCCAGCAGCGGACCTCTAGCGGGCCACGAGCAGTACTTC.

A word on this clone: The junction departs from germline at one end; a sequencing error may be responsible. The J gene is TRBJ2-7, the V gene TRBV18; 9 nucleotides agree with TRBD2. This CDR3 is 15 amino acids long. Per germline, CDR1 KGHSH and CDR2 LQKENI. This CDR3 is CASSPLAGGSYEQYF. CDR3 DNA: TGTGCCAGCTCGCCACTAGCGGGTGGCAGCTACGAGCAGTACTTC. The variable domain in full, completed from reference TRBV18 and TRBJ2-7, reads NAGVMQNPRHLVRRRGQEARLRCSPMKGHSHVYWYRQLPEEGLKFMVYLQKENIIDESGMPKERFSAEFPKEGPSILRIQQVVRGDSAAYFCASSPLAGGSYEQYFGPGTRLTVT.